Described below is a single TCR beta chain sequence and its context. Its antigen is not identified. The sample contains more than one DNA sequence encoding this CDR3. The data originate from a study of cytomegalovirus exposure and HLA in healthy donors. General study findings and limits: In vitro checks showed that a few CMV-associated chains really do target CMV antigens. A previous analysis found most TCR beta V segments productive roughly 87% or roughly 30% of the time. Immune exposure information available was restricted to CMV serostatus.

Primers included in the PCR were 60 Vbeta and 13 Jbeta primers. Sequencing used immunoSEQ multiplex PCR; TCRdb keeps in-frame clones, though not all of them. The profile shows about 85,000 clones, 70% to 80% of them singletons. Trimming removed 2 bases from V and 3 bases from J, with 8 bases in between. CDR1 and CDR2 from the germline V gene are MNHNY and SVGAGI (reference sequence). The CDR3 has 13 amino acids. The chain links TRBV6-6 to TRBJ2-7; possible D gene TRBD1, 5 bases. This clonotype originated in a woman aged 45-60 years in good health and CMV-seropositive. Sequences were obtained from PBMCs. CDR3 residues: CASSYRDSYEQYF. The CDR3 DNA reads TGTGCCAGCAGTTACCGCGACAGCTACGAGCAGTACTTC.